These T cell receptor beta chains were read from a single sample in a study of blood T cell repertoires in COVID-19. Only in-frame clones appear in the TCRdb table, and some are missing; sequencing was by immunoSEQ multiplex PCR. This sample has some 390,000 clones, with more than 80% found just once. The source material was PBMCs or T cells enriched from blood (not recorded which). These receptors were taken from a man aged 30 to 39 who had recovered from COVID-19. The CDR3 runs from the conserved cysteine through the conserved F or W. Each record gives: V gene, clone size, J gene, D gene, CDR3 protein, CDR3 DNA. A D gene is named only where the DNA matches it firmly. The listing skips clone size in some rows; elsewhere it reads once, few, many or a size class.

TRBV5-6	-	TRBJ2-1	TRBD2	CASSLLAGVYNEQFF	TGTGCCAGCAGCTTATTAGCGGGAGTATACAATGAGCAGTTCTTC
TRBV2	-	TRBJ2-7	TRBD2	CASNLAGEVSEQYF	TGTGCCAGCAACCTAGCGGGAGAGGTTTCCGAGCAGTACTTC
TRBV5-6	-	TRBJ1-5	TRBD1	CASSLDGTGVRGSQPQHF	TGTGCCAGCAGCTTGGACGGGACAGGAGTTCGGGGAAGTCAGCCCCAGCATTTT
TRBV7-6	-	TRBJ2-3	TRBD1	CASSIPGGNTQYF	TGTGCCAGCAGCATACCAGGGGGTAATACGCAGTATTTT
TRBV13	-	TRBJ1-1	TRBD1	CASRQGQGGMNTEAFF	TGTGCCAGCAGACAAGGACAGGGTGGGATGAACACTGAAGCTTTCTTT
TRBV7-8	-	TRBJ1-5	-	CASSPQDQPQHF	TGTGCCAGCAGTCCACAAGATCAGCCCCAGCATTTT
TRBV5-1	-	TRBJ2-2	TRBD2	CASSYPGLAGGNTGELFF	TGCGCCAGCAGCTACCCGGGACTAGCGGGAGGGAACACCGGGGAGCTGTTTTTT
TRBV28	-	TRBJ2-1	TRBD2	CASRPGLAGNEQFF	TGTGCCAGCAGACCGGGACTAGCGGGGAATGAGCAGTTCTTC
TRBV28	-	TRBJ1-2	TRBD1	CASSLGTGVPYGYTF	TGTGCCAGCAGTTTGGGGACAGGGGTACCTTATGGCTACACCTTC
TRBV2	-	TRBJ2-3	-	CASSERASADTQYF	TGTGCCAGCAGTGAAAGAGCTAGCGCAGATACGCAGTATTTT
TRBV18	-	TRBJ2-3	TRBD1	CASSPPGQGRDTQYF	TGTGCCAGCTCACCACCCGGACAGGGCAGAGATACGCAGTATTTT
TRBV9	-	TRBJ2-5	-	CASNDRGGERETQYF	TGTGCCAGCAACGATAGAGGGGGTGAGAGAGAGACCCAGTACTTC
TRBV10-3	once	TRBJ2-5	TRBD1	CAISEYRGETQYF	TGTGCCATCAGTGAATACAGGGGAGAGACCCAGTACTTC
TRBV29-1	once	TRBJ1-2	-	CSVEEEGTVYGYTF	TGCAGCGTTGAAGAGGAAGGGACTGTTTATGGCTACACCTTC
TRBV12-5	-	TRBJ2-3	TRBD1	CASGLGGQGTDTQYF	TGTGCTAGTGGTTTAGGGGGACAGGGCACAGATACGCAGTATTTT
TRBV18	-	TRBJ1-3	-	CASSPTPAGSGNTIYF	TGTGCCAGCTCACCAACACCCGCAGGCTCTGGAAACACCATATATTTT
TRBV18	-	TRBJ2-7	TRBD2	CASSPGEGPLEQYF	TGTGCCAGCTCGCCCGGGGAGGGGCCCCTCGAGCAGTACTTC
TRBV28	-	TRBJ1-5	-	CASTLRGNNQPQHF	TGTGCCAGCACCCTCCGCGGGAACAATCAGCCCCAGCATTTT
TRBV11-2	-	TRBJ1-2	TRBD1	CASSDWTGGSGYTF	TGTGCCAGCAGTGACTGGACAGGAGGAAGTGGCTACACCTTC
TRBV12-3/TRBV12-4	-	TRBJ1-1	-	CASSLGGNTEAFF	TGTGCCAGCAGTTTAGGCGGGAACACTGAAGCTTTCTTT
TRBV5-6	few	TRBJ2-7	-	CASSLDRSSYEQYF	TGTGCCAGCAGCTTGGACCGGAGCTCCTACGAGCAGTACTTC
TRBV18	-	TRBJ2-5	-	CASSRGETQYF	TGTGCCAGCTCACGGGGCGAGACCCAGTACTTC
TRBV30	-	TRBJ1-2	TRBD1	CAWSVRDRVYGYTF	TGTGCCTGGAGTGTACGGGACAGAGTTTATGGCTACACCTTC
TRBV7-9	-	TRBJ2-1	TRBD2	CASSAGGGAYEQFF	TGTGCCAGCAGCGCGGGAGGAGGGGCGTATGAGCAGTTCTTC
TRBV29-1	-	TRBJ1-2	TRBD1	CSVLGQAYGYTF	TGCAGCGTTTTGGGACAGGCTTATGGCTACACCTTC
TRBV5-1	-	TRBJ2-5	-	CASSGDSEETQYF	TGCGCCAGCAGCGGGGACTCTGAAGAGACCCAGTACTTC
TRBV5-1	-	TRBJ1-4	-	CASSPTEGLKNEKLFF	TGCGCCAGCAGCCCCACGGAGGGTTTGAAAAATGAAAAACTGTTTTTT
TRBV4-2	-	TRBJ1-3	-	CASSDQGYGNTIYF	TGTGCCAGCAGCGATCAGGGTTACGGAAACACCATATATTTT
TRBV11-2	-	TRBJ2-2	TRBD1	CASSLGTGYAGELFF	TGTGCCAGCAGCTTGGGGACAGGGTATGCCGGGGAGCTGTTTTTT